Included here is one T cell receptor beta chain sequence, with context. The junction departs from the called germline gene at one end, perhaps through a read error. The sample comes from a study of control samples from healthy donors and cancer patients. Germline V lookup: CDR1 SEHNR, CDR2 FQNEAQ (reference sequence). The CDR3 loop spans 9 amino acids. Only in-frame clones appear in the TCRdb table, and some are missing; sequencing was by immunoSEQ multiplex PCR. This sample carries some 150,000 clones, 93% of them seen once, and the ten largest clones take approximately 2.5%. The sample consisted of blood. The TCR sequence derives from a man between 50 and 59 years old in good health. This sequence joins TRBV7-9 and TRBJ1-2; the D is unclear. The CDR3 here is CPRPNGYTF. The CDR3 DNA reads as TGTCCCAGGCCAAATGGCTACACCTTC.